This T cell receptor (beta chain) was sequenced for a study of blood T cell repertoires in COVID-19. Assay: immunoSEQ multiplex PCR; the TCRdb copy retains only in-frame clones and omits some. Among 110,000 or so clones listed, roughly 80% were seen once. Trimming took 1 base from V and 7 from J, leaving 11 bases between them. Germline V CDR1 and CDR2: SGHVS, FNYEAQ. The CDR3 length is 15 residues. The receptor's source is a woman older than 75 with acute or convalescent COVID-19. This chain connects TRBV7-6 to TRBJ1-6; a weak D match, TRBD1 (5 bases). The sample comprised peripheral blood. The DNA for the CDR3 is TGTGCCAGCAGCTTAGACAGGTCCGGGAATTCACCCCTCCACTTT. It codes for CASSLDRSGNSPLHF.